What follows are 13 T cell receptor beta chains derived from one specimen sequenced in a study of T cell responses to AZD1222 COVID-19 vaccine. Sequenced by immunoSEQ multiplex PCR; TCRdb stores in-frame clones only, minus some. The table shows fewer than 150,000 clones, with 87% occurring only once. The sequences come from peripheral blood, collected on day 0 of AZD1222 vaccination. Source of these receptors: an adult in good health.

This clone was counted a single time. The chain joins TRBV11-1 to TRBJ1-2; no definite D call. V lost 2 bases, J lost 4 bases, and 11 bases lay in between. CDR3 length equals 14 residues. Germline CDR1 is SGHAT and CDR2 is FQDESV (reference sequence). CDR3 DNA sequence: TGTGCCAGCAGCTTATCCCAGACCAGCTATGGCTACACCTTC. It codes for CASSLSQTSYGYTF.

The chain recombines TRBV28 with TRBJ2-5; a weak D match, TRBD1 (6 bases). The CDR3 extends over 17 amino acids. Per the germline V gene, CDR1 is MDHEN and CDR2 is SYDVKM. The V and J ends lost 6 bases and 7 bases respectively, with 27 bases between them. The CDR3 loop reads CASSIIGTPALSGTQYF. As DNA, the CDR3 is TGTGCCAGCAGCATAATTGGGACACCCGCCCTGTCTGGGACCCAGTACTTC.

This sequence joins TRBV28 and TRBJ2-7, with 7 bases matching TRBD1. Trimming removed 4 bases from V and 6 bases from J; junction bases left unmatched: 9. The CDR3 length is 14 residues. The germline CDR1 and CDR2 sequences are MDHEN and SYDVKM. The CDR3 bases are TGTGCCAGCAGTTGGAGGACAGGTCCTATCGAGCAGTACTTC. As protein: CASSWRTGPIEQYF.

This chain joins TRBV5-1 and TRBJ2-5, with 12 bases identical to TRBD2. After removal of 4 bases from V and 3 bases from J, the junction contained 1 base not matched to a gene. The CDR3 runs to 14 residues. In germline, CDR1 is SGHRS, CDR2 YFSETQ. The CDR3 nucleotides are TGCGCCAGCAGCCGGACTAGCGGGGAAGAGACCCAGTACTTC. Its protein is CASSRTSGEETQYF.

CDR3 sequence: CAITTGGTEGVGGYTF. CDR3 sequence (DNA): TGTGCCATCACCACCGGCGGGACAGAAGGAGTAGGTGGCTACACCTTC. The chain couples TRBV10-3 to TRBJ1-2; 7 nucleotides agree with TRBD1. Trimming cost V 7 bases and J 7 bases; bases outside gene matches: 18. The CDR3 extends over 16 amino acids. From germline, CDR1 is ENHRY and CDR2 SYGVKD.

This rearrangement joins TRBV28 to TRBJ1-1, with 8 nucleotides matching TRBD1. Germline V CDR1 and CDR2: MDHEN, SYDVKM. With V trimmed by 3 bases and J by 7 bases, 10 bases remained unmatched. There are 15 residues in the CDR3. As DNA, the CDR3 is TGTGCCAGCAGTTTGAGTGGTCAGGGGGCAGTTGAAGCTTTCTTT. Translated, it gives CASSLSGQGAVEAFF.

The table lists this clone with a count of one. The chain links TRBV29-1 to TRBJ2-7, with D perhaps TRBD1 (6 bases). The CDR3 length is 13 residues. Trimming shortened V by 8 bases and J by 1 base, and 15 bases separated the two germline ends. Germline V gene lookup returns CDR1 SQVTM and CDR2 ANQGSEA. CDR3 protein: CSTYSRGSYEQYF. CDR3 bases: TGCAGCACTTATAGCAGGGGATCCTACGAGCAGTACTTC.

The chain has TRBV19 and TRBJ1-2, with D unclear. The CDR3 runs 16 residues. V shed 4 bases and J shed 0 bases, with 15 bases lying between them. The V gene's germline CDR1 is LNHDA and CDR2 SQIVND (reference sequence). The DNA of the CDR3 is TGTGCCAGTAGTACCCCTACAGCAGGTGCTAACTATGGCTACACCTTC. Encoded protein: CASSTPTAGANYGYTF. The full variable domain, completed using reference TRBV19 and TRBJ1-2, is DGGITQSPKYLFRKEGQNVTLSCEQNLNHDAMYWYRQDPGQGLRLIYYSQIVNDFQKGDIAEGYSVSREKKESFPLTVTSAQKNPTAFYLCASSTPTAGANYGYTFGSGTRLTVV.

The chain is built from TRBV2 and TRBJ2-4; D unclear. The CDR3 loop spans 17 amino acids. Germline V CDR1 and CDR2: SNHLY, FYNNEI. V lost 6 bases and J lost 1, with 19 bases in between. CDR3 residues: CASSANEQKSAKNIQYF. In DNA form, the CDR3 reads TGTGCCAGCAGCGCCAACGAACAGAAATCGGCCAAAAACATTCAGTACTTC. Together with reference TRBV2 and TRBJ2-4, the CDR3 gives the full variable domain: EPEVTQTPSHQVTQMGQEVILRCVPISNHLYFYWYRQILGQKVEFLVSFYNNEISEKSEIFDDQFSVERPDGSNFTLKIRSTKLEDSAMYFCASSANEQKSAKNIQYFGAGTRLSVL.

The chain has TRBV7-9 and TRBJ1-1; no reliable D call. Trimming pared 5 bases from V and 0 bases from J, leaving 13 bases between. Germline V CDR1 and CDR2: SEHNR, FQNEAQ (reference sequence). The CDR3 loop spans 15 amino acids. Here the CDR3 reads CASSAPQHMNTEAFF. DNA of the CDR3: TGTGCCAGCAGCGCTCCACAGCACATGAACACTGAAGCTTTCTTT. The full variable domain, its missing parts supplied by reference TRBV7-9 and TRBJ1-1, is DTGVSQNPRHKITKRGQNVTFRCDPISEHNRLYWYRQTLGQGPEFLTYFQNEAQLEKSRLLSDRFSAERPKGSFSTLEIQRTEQGDSAMYLCASSAPQHMNTEAFFGQGTRLTVV.

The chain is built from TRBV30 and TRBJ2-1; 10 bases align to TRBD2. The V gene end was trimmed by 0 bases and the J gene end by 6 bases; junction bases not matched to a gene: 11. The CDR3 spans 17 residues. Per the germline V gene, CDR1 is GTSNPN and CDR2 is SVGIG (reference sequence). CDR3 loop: CAWSVLGGAGGLNEQFF. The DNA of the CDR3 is TGTGCCTGGAGTGTACTAGGGGGAGCGGGGGGGCTCAATGAGCAGTTCTTC.

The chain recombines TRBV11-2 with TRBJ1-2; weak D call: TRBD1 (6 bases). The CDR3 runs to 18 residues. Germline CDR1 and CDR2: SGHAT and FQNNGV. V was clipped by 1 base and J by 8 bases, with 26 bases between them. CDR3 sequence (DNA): TGTGCCAGCAGCTTAGGGGCCCGGGATTGGGGGCGCACCGTCGGCTACACCTTC. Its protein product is CASSLGARDWGRTVGYTF.

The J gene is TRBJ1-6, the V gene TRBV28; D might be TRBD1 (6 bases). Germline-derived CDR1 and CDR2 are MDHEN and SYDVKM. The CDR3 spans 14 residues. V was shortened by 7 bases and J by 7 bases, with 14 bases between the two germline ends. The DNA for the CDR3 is TGTGCCAGCACCGGGGGCTATAGGAATTCACCCCTCCACTTT. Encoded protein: CASTGGYRNSPLHF. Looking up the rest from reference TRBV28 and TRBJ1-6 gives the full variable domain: DVKVTQSSRYLVKRTGEKVFLECVQDMDHENMFWYRQDPGLGLRLIYFSYDVKMKEKGDIPEGYSVSREKKERFSLILESASTNQTSMYLCASTGGYRNSPLHFGNGTRLTVT.